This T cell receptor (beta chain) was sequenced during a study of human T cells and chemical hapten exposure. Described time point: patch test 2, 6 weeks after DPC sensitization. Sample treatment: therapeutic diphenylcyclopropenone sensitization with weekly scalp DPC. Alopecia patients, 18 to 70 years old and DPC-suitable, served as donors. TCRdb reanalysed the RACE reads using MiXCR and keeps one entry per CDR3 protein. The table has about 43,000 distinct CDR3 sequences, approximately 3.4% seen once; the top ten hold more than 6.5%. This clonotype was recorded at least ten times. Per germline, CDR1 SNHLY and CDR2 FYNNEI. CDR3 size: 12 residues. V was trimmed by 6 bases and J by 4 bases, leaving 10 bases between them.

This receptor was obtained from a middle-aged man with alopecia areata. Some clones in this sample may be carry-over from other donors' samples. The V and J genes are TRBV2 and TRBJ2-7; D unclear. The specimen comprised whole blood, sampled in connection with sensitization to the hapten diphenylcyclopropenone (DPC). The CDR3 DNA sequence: TGTGCCAGCAGAGCATATCAATACGAGCAGTACTTC. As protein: CASRAYQYEQYF.